A single sample gave rise to the 5 T cell receptor beta chains below, sequenced in a study of T cells in Graves' hyperthyroidism and ophthalmopathy. RNA transcripts were the template for amplifying TCR beta CDR3 regions. When the TCR CDR3 underwent first-round RT-PCR, the HTBI primer set was used. TCRdb redid the calling of the multiplex PCR reads with MiXCR, one entry per CDR3 protein. The table shows under 350,000 distinct CDR3 sequences, with 18% occurring only once. Input material: blood. The receptors were sampled from a woman between 45 and 60 years old with Graves' hyperthyroidism.

The J gene is TRBJ2-5, the V gene TRBV24-1; D might be TRBD1 or TRBD2, each matching 5 bases. CDR3 length: 13 amino acids. Germline loops: CDR1 KGHDR, CDR2 SFDVKD. Trimming left V 4 bases short and J 8 bases short, with 13 bases between. The CDR3 reads CATSEGTPATQYF. CDR3 nucleotides: TGTGCCACCAGTGAAGGGACCCCGGCTACCCAGTACTTC.

The chain recombines TRBV20-1 with TRBJ2-7, with D possibly being TRBD1 (7 bases). This CDR3 contains 15 residues. Trimming took 0 bases from V and 3 from J, leaving 15 bases between them. Germline V gene sequence: CDR1 DFQATT, CDR2 SNEGSKA (reference sequence). CDR3 region: CSARDPDREVYEQYF. CDR3 nucleotide sequence: TGCAGTGCTAGAGATCCCGACAGGGAGGTCTACGAGCAGTACTTC.

There are many counts of this clonotype. The V call is TRBV13, the J call TRBJ1-1; tentatively, D is TRBD1 (5 bases). V shed 5 bases and J shed 3 bases, with 19 bases lying between them. There are 16 residues in the CDR3. Germline V gene lookup returns CDR1 PRHDT and CDR2 FYEKMQ (reference sequence). The CDR3 sequence is CASSVGTMRSHTEAFF. CDR3 in DNA: TGTGCCAGCAGCGTCGGGACGATGAGGAGTCACACTGAAGCTTTCTTT.

This clonotype was seen repeatedly, ten times or more. The chain is built from TRBV7-2 and TRBJ2-2; either TRBD1 or TRBD2 may fit D (5 bases each). Trimming stripped 5 bases from V and 8 bases from J, with 12 bases between. CDR3 length: 13 residues. The germline CDR1 and CDR2 sequences are SGHTA and FQGNSA. The DNA for the CDR3 is TGTGCCAGCAGCCGGGACCTTACAGGGGAGCTGTTTTTT. It specifies CASSRDLTGELFF.

A note on this clonotype: Possible read error: a much larger clone is one base away. The V call is TRBV20-1, the J call TRBJ2-7; D possibly corresponds to TRBD2 (5 bases). Germline V CDR1 and CDR2: DFQATT, SNEGSKA (reference sequence). V was pared by 6 bases and J by 7 bases, with 22 bases between. The CDR3 sequence is 14 residues long. Here the CDR3 DNA reads TGCAGTGCAAGCATAGCGAGAGGGCCGCGGGAGCAGTACTTC. Its translation: CSASIARGPREQYF.